The rows below give T cell receptor beta chains drawn from one sample of a study of blood T cell repertoires in COVID-19. Method: immunoSEQ multiplex PCR; TCRdb's copy keeps in-frame clones and lacks some. The table lists 350,000 to 400,000 clones, more than 70% of them singletons. The sequencing sample was made of PBMCs or T cells enriched from blood (not recorded which). Source of these receptors: a woman aged 18 to 35 who had recovered from COVID-19. The CDR3 runs from the conserved cysteine through the conserved F or W. Fields, in order: V gene, D gene, CDR3 protein. A D gene is named only where the DNA matches it firmly.

V: TRBV18; D: TRBD1; CDR3: CASSPRGQHTDTQYF
V: TRBV24-1; D: TRBD2; CDR3: CATLGTSGGANADTQYF
V: TRBV10-3; D: TRBD1; CDR3: CAISGTDRGKYEQYF
V: TRBV5-1; D: TRBD2; CDR3: CASSLVGRGGRVKSYNEQFF
V: TRBV5-6; D: TRBD1; CDR3: CASSSTGGDEQYF
V: TRBV5-1; D: NA; CDR3: CASRDYSYNEQFF
V: TRBV18; D: NA; CDR3: CASSPRWGLDTDMQYF
V: TRBV28; D: NA; CDR3: CASSWGESYEQYF
V: TRBV18; D: NA; CDR3: CASLTTVNTEAFF
V: TRBV6-5; D: TRBD1; CDR3: CASSQRQGLSYEQYF
V: TRBV27; D: NA; CDR3: CASGWDSNFYNEQFF
V: TRBV28; D: TRBD1; CDR3: CASSSSTGGTDTQYF
V: TRBV28; D: TRBD1; CDR3: CASSFPRGQGPLEAFF
V: TRBV11-3; D: NA; CDR3: CASSLGGTSSYNEQFF
V: TRBV30; D: NA; CDR3: CAWSVGSGGEQYF
V: TRBV18; D: TRBD1; CDR3: CASSPPGQGLNEQFF
V: TRBV7-6; D: NA; CDR3: CASSLGEHSGNTIYF
V: TRBV18; D: TRBD1; CDR3: CASSPPGQGSSEQFF
V: TRBV9; D: TRBD1; CDR3: CASSVAGGQHYEQYF
V: TRBV19; D: TRBD1; CDR3: CASSMPGTGGVDGYTF
V: TRBV5-1; D: TRBD2; CDR3: CASSGAGTSGGLADTQYF
V: TRBV12-5; D: NA; CDR3: CASGLQSGVTEAFF
V: TRBV9; D: TRBD2; CDR3: CASSSRGAGANVLTF
V: TRBV28; D: NA; CDR3: CASSLTGTNEKLFF
V: TRBV15; D: TRBD1; CDR3: CATSRAGTGSYEQYF
V: TRBV5-8; D: NA; CDR3: CASRFRSWQGFPYEQYF
V: TRBV7-3; D: TRBD1; CDR3: CASSLTGGEGGYTF
V: TRBV7-2; D: NA; CDR3: CASSLGARGTEAFF
V: TRBV2; D: NA; CDR3: CASSDGARGGTQYF